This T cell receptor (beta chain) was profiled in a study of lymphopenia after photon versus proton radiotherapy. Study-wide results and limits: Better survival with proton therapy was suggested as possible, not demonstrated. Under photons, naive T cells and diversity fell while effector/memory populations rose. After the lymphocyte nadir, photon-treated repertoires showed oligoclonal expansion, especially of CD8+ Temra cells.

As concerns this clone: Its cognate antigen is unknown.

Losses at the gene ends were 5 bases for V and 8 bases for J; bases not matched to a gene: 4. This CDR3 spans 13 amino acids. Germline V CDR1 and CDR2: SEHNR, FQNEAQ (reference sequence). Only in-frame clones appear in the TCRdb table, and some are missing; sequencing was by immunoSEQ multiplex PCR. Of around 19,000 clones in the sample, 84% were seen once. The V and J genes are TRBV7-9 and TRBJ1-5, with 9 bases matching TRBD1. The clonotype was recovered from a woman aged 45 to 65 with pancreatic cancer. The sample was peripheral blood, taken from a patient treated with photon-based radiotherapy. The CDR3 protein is CASSLTGGEPQHF. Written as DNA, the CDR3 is TGTGCCAGCAGCCTCACAGGGGGCGAGCCCCAGCATTTT. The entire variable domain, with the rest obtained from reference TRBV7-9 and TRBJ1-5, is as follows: DTGVSQNPRHKITKRGQNVTFRCDPISEHNRLYWYRQTLGQGPEFLTYFQNEAQLEKSRLLSDRFSAERPKGSFSTLEIQRTEQGDSAMYLCASSLTGGEPQHFGDGTRLSIL.